This T cell receptor (beta chain) derives from a study of a mutant IDH1 vaccine in newly diagnosed glioma. For the study at large: Pretreatment consisted of radiotherapy, temozolomide, or both, with most receiving both.

Time point given: baseline, week 1 (first vaccination visit). Treatment indicated: pre-vaccination baseline after standard-of-care therapy. This clone appeared once. Libraries were prepared by immunoSEQ multiplex PCR; TCRdb keeps only in-frame clonotypes and omits some of them. This sample has about 27,000 clones, with 93% found just once. The sequencing used PBMCs, collected from a glioma patient treated with radiotherapy, temozolomide or both. The sequence was obtained from a man aged 40-49 years with glioma.

For the CDR3, the DNA is TGTGCCAGCAGTCGATACCCAGGGGTATATGGCTACACCTTC. Translation gives CASSRYPGVYGYTF. The chain links TRBV28 to TRBJ1-2, with D maybe TRBD1 (6 bases). This CDR3 comprises 14 residues. V lost 5 bases and J lost 5, with 15 bases in between. The germline CDR1 and CDR2 sequences are MDHEN and SYDVKM.